This TCR beta chain was sequenced in a study of blood T cells in healthy people across ages. It was with a sample-barcoded 5' primer and a J-beta primer mix that a second PCR of roughly 6 to 12 cycles was run. TCRdb fed the 5' RACE reads into MiXCR, producing one record per CDR3 protein. The sample consists of approximately 1,700,000 distinct CDR3 sequences, about two fifths of them appearing once. In this sample, this clonotype turned up a few times. The V gene lost 5 bases and the J gene lost 2 bases, with 10 bases spanning the gap. The CDR3 covers 14 residues. The sequenced sample consisted of blood. The clonotype was recovered from a human donor in good health. V and J are TRBV12-3 or TRBV12-4 and TRBJ1-5; tentatively, D is TRBD1 (5 bases). CDR3 bases: TGTGCCAGCAGTGGGGGGGTAGGCAATCAGCCCCAGCATTTT. It codes for CASSGGVGNQPQHF.